This TCR beta chain was found in a study of T-cell memory formation after mild COVID-19. TCRdb reanalysed the 5' RACE reads using MiXCR and keeps one entry per CDR3 protein. The sample includes 90,000 to 130,000 distinct CDR3 sequences, 15% to 20% seen only once; the top ten take roughly 6%. CDR3 length: 14 residues. Germline CDR1 and CDR2: MNHEY and SVGEGT. V lost 4 bases and J 1 base, leaving 10 bases between the germline ends. This clonotype was observed a handful of times. The TCR sequence derives from a man younger than 35 who had mild COVID-19 (a few samples of this study predate the infection). Cell type and time point are not known. The chain recombines TRBV6-2 or TRBV6-3 with TRBJ2-5; D may be TRBD2 (6 bases). Sequenced sample: PBMCs or a T cell subset sorted from them (not recorded which). The CDR3 DNA sequence: TGTGCCAGCAGTTCCAGGACTACCCAAGAGACCCAGTACTTC. Its translation: CASSSRTTQETQYF.